A single sample is the source of the 21 T cell receptor beta chains below, sequenced in a study of CD8+ T cells in alopecia areata. Following RNA extraction, reverse transcription yielded cDNA that acted as the sequencing template. The repertoire was sequenced with immunoSEQ multiplex PCR; TCRdb's copy has only in-frame clones and lacks some. The sample carries some 98,000 clones, around 60% recorded once. Stated treatment: oral pan-JAK inhibitor, 5-10 mg twice daily. The starting material was CD8+ T cells sorted from blood, obtained at week 4, from a patient treated with tofacitinib. The receptors derive from a human donor with alopecia areata.

This chain connects TRBV25-1 to TRBJ1-4, with a weak D call TRBD1 (5 bases). CDR1 and CDR2 (germline): MGHDK, SYGVNS. This CDR3 comprises 14 residues. The germline V and J ends were trimmed by 6 bases and 6 bases, with 14 bases remaining between them. The DNA of the CDR3 is TGTGCCAGCAGCATACAGGAGGACCATGAAAAACTGTTTTTT. Protein product: CASSIQEDHEKLFF.

The chain employs TRBV19 and TRBJ2-1; TRBD1 might be the D (6 bases). Trimming removed 9 bases from V and 6 bases from J, with 15 bases in between. The V gene's germline CDR1 is LNHDA and CDR2 SQIVND (reference sequence). The CDR3 has 13 residues. CDR3 sequence: CASAAGTTNEQFF. CDR3 nucleotide sequence: TGTGCCAGCGCCGCCGGGACAACCAATGAGCAGTTCTTC.

This clone was found a few times. V and J are TRBV7-7 and TRBJ2-3; 9 bases are a match to TRBD2. Germline V gives CDR1 SSHAT, CDR2 FNYEAQ (reference sequence). J gave up 3 bases and V 3 bases, and 4 bases lay outside the gene matches. This CDR3 region has 15 residues. The CDR3 coding sequence is TGTGCCAGCAGCTTCGGCGGGGGGGCAACAGATACGCAGTATTTT. Its translation is CASSFGGGATDTQYF.

Remarks on this clone: Germline and junction disagree at one end, which may indicate a read error. The rearrangement links TRBV7-9 to TRBJ1-1; D is perhaps TRBD1 (6 bases). The CDR3 has 15 residues. CDR1 and CDR2 from the germline V gene are SEHNR and FQNEAQ (reference sequence). The CDR3 reads CASSLAGALYAEAFF. The CDR3 bases are TGTGCCAGCAGCCTAGCAGGGGCGTTGTACGCTGAAGCTTTCTTT.

This chain uses TRBV5-1 with TRBJ1-1; TRBD1 might be the D (5 bases). This CDR3 is 14 amino acids long. The ends were cut back, 0 bases at V and 6 bases at J, with 12 bases in the middle. Germline values: CDR1 SGHRS, CDR2 YFSETQ. The CDR3 DNA reads as TGCGCCAGCAGCTTGGGGGACCGGAGCGCTGAAGCTTTCTTT. Translating it yields CASSLGDRSAEAFF.

The rearrangement uses TRBV21-1 and TRBJ1-2. TRBV21-1 is labeled a pseudogene. This CDR3 is built from 11 residues. CDR3 residues: CASVIGYGYTF. The CDR3 DNA is TGTGCCAGCGTAATAGGGTATGGCTACACCTTC.

This clone showed up just once. The V call is TRBV5-1, the J call TRBJ2-7; D remains unclear. In germline, CDR1 is SGHRS, CDR2 YFSETQ. V dropped 1 base and J dropped 1 base, with 9 bases sitting between them. The CDR3 is 14 residues long. The CDR3 nucleotides read TGCGCCAGCAGCTTGAACAGAAATTCCTACGAGCAGTACTTC. Encoded protein: CASSLNRNSYEQYF.

The chain combines TRBV7-9 with TRBJ1-1; tentative D call: TRBD1 (6 bases). Germline CDR1 is SEHNR and CDR2 is FQNEAQ (reference sequence). The length of the CDR3 is 12 residues. V gave up 3 bases and J gave up 8 bases, with 10 bases separating them. The CDR3 is CASSLGQPEAFF. In nucleotides, the CDR3 is TGTGCCAGCAGCTTGGGACAACCGGAAGCTTTCTTT.

The chain combines TRBV27 with TRBJ2-7; no definite D call. Trimming cost V 0 bases and J 6 bases, with 9 bases left between them. This CDR3 region has 13 residues. CDR1 is MNHEY and CDR2 is SMNVEV in the germline V gene (reference sequence). This CDR3 reads CASSLSKWAEQYF. The CDR3 DNA is TGTGCCAGCAGTTTATCTAAGTGGGCCGAGCAGTACTTC.

This chain connects TRBV5-6 to TRBJ2-1, with a possible D match to TRBD1 (5 bases). This CDR3 is 13 amino acids long. Germline values: CDR1 SGHDT, CDR2 YYEEEE. V was trimmed by 1 base and J by 6 bases, leaving 8 bases between them. The CDR3 loop reads CASSLLGANEQFF. The CDR3 bases are TGTGCCAGCAGCTTGTTAGGGGCCAATGAGCAGTTCTTC. The full variable domain, with the rest looked up from reference TRBV5-6 and TRBJ2-1, is DAGVTQSPTHLIKTRGQQVTLRCSPKSGHDTVSWYQQALGQGPQFIFQYYEEEERQRGNFPDRFSGHQFPNYSSELNVNALLLGDSALYLCASSLLGANEQFFGPGTRLTVL.

The chain carries TRBV28 and TRBJ2-3, with unresolved D. Germline V gene data show CDR1 as MDHEN and CDR2 as SYDVKM. The CDR3 covers 13 residues. Trimming shortened V by 6 bases and J by 1 base, and 8 bases separated the two germline ends. The CDR3 reads CASRQGRTDTQYF. In DNA, the CDR3 is TGTGCCAGCAGACAAGGCCGCACAGATACGCAGTATTTT.

The chain couples TRBV7-9 to TRBJ2-1; perhaps TRBD2 as D (5 bases). The germline V gene has CDR1 SEHNR and CDR2 FQNEAQ (reference sequence). V gave up 3 bases and J gave up 7 bases, with 10 bases separating them. This CDR3 contains 13 residues. CDR3 DNA: TGTGCCAGCAGCTTTGCAACTAGGAATGAGCAGTTCTTC. Protein product: CASSFATRNEQFF.

The chain joins TRBV7-9 to TRBJ2-7; D assignment may be TRBD1 or TRBD2 (5 bases each). CDR1 and CDR2 (germline): SEHNR, FQNEAQ (reference sequence). The CDR3 covers 14 residues. Trimming took 5 bases from V and 3 from J, leaving 14 bases between them. CDR3 nucleotide sequence: TGTGCCAGCAGCCAGGTGGGGGAATTCTACGAGCAGTACTTC. Translating it yields CASSQVGEFYEQYF.

This clone appeared a few times. The V gene is TRBV30, the J gene TRBJ2-7; 8 nucleotides agree with TRBD1. CDR1 GTSNPN and CDR2 SVGIG come from the germline V gene (reference sequence). The CDR3 is made up of 14 amino acids. Trimming took 1 base from V and 2 from J; bases not matched to a gene: 4. CDR3 coding DNA: TGTGCCTGGAGTGGGGGCAGGGGGCCCTACGAGCAGTACTTC. Encoded protein: CAWSGGRGPYEQYF.

This sequence joins TRBV7-9 and TRBJ1-2; 10 bases line up with TRBD1. With V trimmed by 4 bases and J by 8 bases, 7 bases remained unmatched. Germline CDR1 SEHNR, CDR2 FQNEAQ (reference sequence). The CDR3 loop spans 14 amino acids. The CDR3, as DNA: TGTGCCAGCAGCTATGACAGGGGGCTGTTAGGCTACACCTTC. Translation gives CASSYDRGLLGYTF.

V usage is TRBV29-1 and J usage is TRBJ1-2, with 11 bases identical to TRBD1. Germline CDR1 is SQVTM and CDR2 is ANQGSEA. V shed 5 bases, J shed 8 bases, and the junction held 7 bases outside the gene matches. CDR3 length: 13 residues. CDR3 bases: TGCAGCGTTCCAGGACAGGGGGCGGAAGGCTACACCTTC. As protein: CSVPGQGAEGYTF.

V gene TRBV4-1 combines with J gene TRBJ2-3, with 14 positions matching TRBD2. V gave up 4 bases and J gave up 1 base; unmatched junction bases: 4. The CDR3 is 17 amino acids. The germline V gene encodes CDR1 MGHRA and CDR2 YSYEKL. The CDR3 sequence: CASSPGTSGSGTDTQYF. The CDR3 region has the DNA TGCGCCAGCAGCCCGGGGACTAGCGGGAGTGGCACAGATACGCAGTATTTT.

This rearrangement joins TRBV30 to TRBJ1-2; 7 positions match TRBD1. CDR1 and CDR2 from the germline V gene are GTSNPN and SVGIG (reference sequence). V lost 3 bases to trimming and J lost 4 bases; unmatched junction nucleotides: 5. CDR3 length: 13 amino acids. The CDR3 sequence: CAWRPTGFYGYTF. In nucleotides, the CDR3 is TGTGCCTGGAGGCCGACAGGGTTCTATGGCTACACCTTC.

There are a few counts of this clone. The chain has TRBV9 and TRBJ1-1; unclear D gene. Germline CDR1 SGDLS, CDR2 YYNGEE. V lost 4 bases and J lost 0, with 7 bases in between. This CDR3 is 13 amino acids long. CDR3 loop: CASSIDMNTEAFF. In nucleotides, the CDR3 is TGTGCCAGCAGCATTGACATGAACACTGAAGCTTTCTTT. Supplemented by reference TRBV9 and TRBJ1-1, the full variable domain reads DSGVTQTPKHLITATGQRVTLRCSPRSGDLSVYWYQQSLDQGLQFLIQYYNGEERAKGNILERFSAQQFPDLHSELNLSSLELGDSALYFCASSIDMNTEAFFGQGTRLTVV.

This clone was observed a handful of times. This chain joins TRBV11-2 and TRBJ1-1; D perhaps matches TRBD1 (5 bases). Trimming stripped 3 bases from V and 10 bases from J, with 15 bases between. Germline-derived CDR1 and CDR2 are SGHAT and FQNNGV. The CDR3 is 13 amino acids. CDR3 nucleotide sequence: TGTGCCAGCAGCTTCGGGGCGGGGGGGATAGCTTTCTTT. This translates into CASSFGAGGIAFF.

V usage is TRBV6-5 and J usage is TRBJ2-5; 9 bases are a match to TRBD2. The CDR3 sequence is 14 residues long. V gave up 6 bases and J gave up 2 bases; unmatched junction bases: 4. Germline CDR1 and CDR2: MNHEY and SVGAGI. The CDR3 region is CASSLAGPQETQYF. The CDR3 DNA sequence: TGTGCCAGCAGCCTAGCGGGGCCTCAAGAGACCCAGTACTTC.